One and the same sample provided the 7 T cell receptor beta chains below, sequenced in a study of blood T cells in healthy people across ages. The use of a sample-barcoded 5' primer and a J-beta primer mix characterized a second PCR of 7 to 11 cycles. In TCRdb, the 5' RACE reads were re-called with MiXCR into one record per CDR3 protein. The sample includes over 300,000 distinct CDR3 sequences, 52% of them seen just once. Specimen: blood. The receptor set was obtained from a man aged 60 to 75 in good health.

CDR3 bases: TGCAGTGGAGGGAGGCTGAGCAATCAGCCCCAGCATTTT. Amino acids: CSGGRLSNQPQHF. This chain connects TRBV20-1 to TRBJ1-5; D is unresolved. The CDR3 contains 13 residues. The germline V and J ends were trimmed by 7 bases and 1 base, with 11 bases remaining between them. The germline V gene has CDR1 DFQATT and CDR2 SNEGSKA (reference sequence).

The gene calls are TRBV6-2 or TRBV6-3 and TRBJ2-3; TRBD2 matches 9 bases. This CDR3 comprises 17 residues. The V gene end was trimmed by 5 bases and the J gene end by 0 bases; junction bases not matched to a gene: 9. Germline CDR1 reads MNHEY; CDR2 reads SVGEGT. Here the CDR3 reads CASSRISGGPSTDTQYF. In nucleotides, the CDR3 is TGTGCCAGCAGTCGGATTAGCGGGGGTCCTAGCACAGATACGCAGTATTTT.

V usage is TRBV10-3 and J usage is TRBJ2-3; no firm D call. Trimming shortened V by 0 bases and J by 2 bases, and 9 bases separated the two germline ends. The CDR3 length is 15 residues. In germline, CDR1 is ENHRY, CDR2 SYGVKD. The chain's CDR3 is CAISESGSLTDTQYF. The CDR3 DNA is TGTGCCATCAGTGAGTCCGGCAGCCTCACAGATACGCAGTATTTT.

The chain links TRBV20-1 to TRBJ2-7; a possible D gene is TRBD1 (6 bases). Germline CDR1 reads DFQATT; CDR2 reads SNEGSKA (reference sequence). V was shortened by 3 bases and J by 0 bases, with 12 bases between the two germline ends. This CDR3 is built from 14 residues. The CDR3 DNA reads TGCAGTGCTAGCAACAGGGTTACCTCCTACGAGCAGTACTTC. This translates into CSASNRVTSYEQYF.

The sample holds a few counts of this clonotype. This sequence joins TRBV24-1 and TRBJ1-2, with D maybe TRBD1 (5 bases). The V and J ends lost 4 bases and 11 bases respectively, with 13 bases between them. Germline CDR1 is KGHDR and CDR2 is SFDVKD. The CDR3 has 12 amino acids. The CDR3 region is CATSEGTAVYTF. CDR3 nucleotide sequence: TGTGCCACCAGTGAAGGGACGGCCGTTTACACCTTC.

The chain is built from TRBV6-5 and TRBJ1-1, with a tentative D call TRBD1 (5 bases). CDR3 length equals 13 residues. Germline CDR1 MNHEY, CDR2 SVGAGI. The V and J ends lost 6 bases and 6 bases respectively, with 14 bases between them. CDR3 sequence (DNA): TGTGCCAGCAGCCGTCTGGGGGTTGCTGAAGCTTTCTTT. It translates to CASSRLGVAEAFF.

This clonotype was counted only a few times. Mismatch with germline at one junction end may stem from a read error. V gene TRBV6-5 combines with J gene TRBJ2-1; 8 nucleotides match TRBD2. The CDR3 is 17 residues long. Germline V CDR1 and CDR2: MNHEY, SVGAGI. The CDR3 DNA reads TGTGCCAGCTGTTACTCACCCCTTAGCGGGGTCTACAATGAGCGGTACTTC. Its translation: CASCYSPLSGVYNERYF.